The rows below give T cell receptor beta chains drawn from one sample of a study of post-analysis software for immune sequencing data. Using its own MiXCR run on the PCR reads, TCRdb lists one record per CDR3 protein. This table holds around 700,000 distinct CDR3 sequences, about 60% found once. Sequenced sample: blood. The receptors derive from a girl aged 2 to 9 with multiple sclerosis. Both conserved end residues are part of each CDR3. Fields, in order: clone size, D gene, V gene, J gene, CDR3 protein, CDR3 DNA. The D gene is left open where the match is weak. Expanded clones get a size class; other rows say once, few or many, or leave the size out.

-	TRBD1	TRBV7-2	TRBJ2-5	CASGDSLKETQYF	TGTGCCAGCGGGGACAGCTTAAAAGAGACCCAGTACTTC
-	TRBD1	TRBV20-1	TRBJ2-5	CSAFGQGRKTQYF	TGCAGTGCTTTTGGACAGGGGCGGAAGACCCAGTACTTC
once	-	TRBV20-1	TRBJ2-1	CSARLFGDVEQFF	TGCAGTGCTAGATTGTTTGGGGACGTCGAGCAGTTCTTC
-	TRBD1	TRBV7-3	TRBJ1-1	CASSPTRTGNTEAFF	TGTGCCAGCAGCCCGACCCGGACAGGGAACACTGAAGCTTTCTTT
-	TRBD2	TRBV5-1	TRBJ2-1	CASSLPAGGPYNEQFF	TGCGCCAGCAGCTTGCCAGCGGGAGGCCCCTACAATGAGCAGTTCTTC
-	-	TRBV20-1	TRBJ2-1	CSADGRRNEQFF	TGCAGTGCTGACGGACGGAGGAATGAGCAGTTCTTC
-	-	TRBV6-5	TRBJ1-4	CASSPGTTNEKLFF	TGTGCCAGCAGCCCCGGGACGACTAATGAAAAACTGTTTTTT
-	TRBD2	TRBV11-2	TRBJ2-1	CASSLRPIAGGSGNEQFF	TGTGCCAGCAGCTTACGTCCCATAGCGGGGGGGAGTGGCAATGAGCAGTTCTTC
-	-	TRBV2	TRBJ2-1	CASREQGHEQFF	TGTGCCAGCAGGGAACAGGGTCATGAGCAGTTCTTC
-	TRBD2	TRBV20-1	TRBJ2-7	CSAPREGSYEQYF	TGCAGTGCCCCCCGGGAGGGCTCCTACGAGCAGTACTTC
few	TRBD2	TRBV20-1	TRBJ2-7	CSARDPGTSEAYEQYF	TGCAGTGCTAGAGATCCCGGGACTAGCGAGGCCTACGAGCAGTACTTC
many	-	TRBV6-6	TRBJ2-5	CASSYRDQETQYF	TGTGCCAGCAGTTACAGGGACCAAGAGACCCAGTACTTC
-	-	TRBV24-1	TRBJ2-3	CATSDLQVVAVHTQYF	TGTGCCACCAGTGATCTTCAGGTAGTTGCAGTGCATACGCAGTATTTT
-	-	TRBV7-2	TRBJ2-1	CASSLPNFYYNEQFF	TGTGCCAGCAGCTTACCAAATTTCTACTACAATGAGCAGTTCTTC
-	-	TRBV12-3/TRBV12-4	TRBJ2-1	CAETAWVGSYNEQFF	TGTGCCGAGACCGCTTGGGTGGGGTCCTACAATGAGCAGTTCTTC
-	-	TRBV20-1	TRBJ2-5	CSAREEAEVETQYF	TGCAGTGCTAGAGAGGAGGCAGAGGTGGAGACCCAGTACTTC
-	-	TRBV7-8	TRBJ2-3	CASSHTVPRGSDTQYF	TGTGCCAGCAGCCACACTGTACCCCGGGGTTCAGATACGCAGTATTTT
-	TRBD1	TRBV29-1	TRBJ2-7	CSTGQGGSFSEQYF	TGCAGCACGGGACAGGGGGGCTCTTTCAGTGAGCAGTACTTC
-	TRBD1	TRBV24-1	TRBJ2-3	CATSARPGQGNSADTQYF	TGTGCCACCAGTGCTCGACCCGGACAGGGCAACAGTGCAGATACGCAGTATTTT
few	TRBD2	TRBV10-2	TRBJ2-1	CASSAYAGGPYNEQFF	TGCGCCAGCAGTGCCTACGCGGGGGGCCCCTATAATGAGCAGTTCTTC
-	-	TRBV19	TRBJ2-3	CASSIGGQTTDTQYF	TGTGCCAGTAGTATAGGAGGACAGACCACAGATACGCAGTATTTT
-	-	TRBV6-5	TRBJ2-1	CASSYVSPSSYNEQFF	TGTGCCAGCAGTTACGTGTCCCCCAGCTCCTACAATGAGCAGTTCTTC
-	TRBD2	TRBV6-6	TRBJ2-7	CASKITSGSPYEQYF	TGTGCCAGCAAGATAACTAGCGGGAGTCCGTACGAGCAGTACTTC
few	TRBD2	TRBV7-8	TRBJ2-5	CASSLRSGGQWETQYF	TGTGCCAGCAGCTTGCGGAGCGGGGGGCAGTGGGAGACCCAGTACTTC
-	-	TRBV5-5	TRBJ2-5	CASSLGLYQETQYF	TGTGCCAGCAGCTTGGGACTGTACCAAGAGACCCAGTACTTC
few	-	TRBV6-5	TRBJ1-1	CASSYSGTTIATEAFF	TGTGCCAGCAGTTACTCAGGGACAACCATAGCCACTGAAGCTTTCTTT